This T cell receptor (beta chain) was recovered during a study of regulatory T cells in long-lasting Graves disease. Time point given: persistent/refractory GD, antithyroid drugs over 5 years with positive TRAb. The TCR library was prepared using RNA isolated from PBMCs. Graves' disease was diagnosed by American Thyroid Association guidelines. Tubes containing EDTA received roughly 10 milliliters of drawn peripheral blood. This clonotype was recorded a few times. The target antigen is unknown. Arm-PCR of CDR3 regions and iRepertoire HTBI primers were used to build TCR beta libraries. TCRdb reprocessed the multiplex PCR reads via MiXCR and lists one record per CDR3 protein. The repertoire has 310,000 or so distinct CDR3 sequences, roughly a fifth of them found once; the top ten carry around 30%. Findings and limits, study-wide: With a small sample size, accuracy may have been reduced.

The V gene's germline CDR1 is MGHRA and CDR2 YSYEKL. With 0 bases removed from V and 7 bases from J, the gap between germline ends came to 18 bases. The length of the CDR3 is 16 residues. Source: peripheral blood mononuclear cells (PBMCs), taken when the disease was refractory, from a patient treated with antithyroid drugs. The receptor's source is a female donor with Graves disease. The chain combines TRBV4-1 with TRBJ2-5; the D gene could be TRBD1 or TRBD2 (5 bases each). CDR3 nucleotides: TGCGCCAGCAGCCAAGACAGGGCGATACCGAGGGGGACCCAGTACTTC. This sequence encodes CASSQDRAIPRGTQYF.